The rows below give T cell receptor beta chains drawn from one sample of a study of cytomegalovirus exposure and HLA in healthy donors. TCRdb's table, derived via immunoSEQ multiplex PCR, lists solely in-frame clones and lacks some. The repertoire has over 100,000 clones, approximately 94% of them found once; the top ten carry approximately 1%. The source material was PBMCs. The receptors come from a woman aged 18-35 years in good health and CMV-seronegative. Each CDR3 is given with its conserved first and last residue. D genes are given only for firm matches. Some rows have no size entry. The others give once, few or many, or a class for an expanded clone.

j_call clone_size v_call d_call cdr3_nt cdr3_aa
TRBJ1-1 NA TRBV27 TRBD1 TGTGCCAGCAGTTTGGGGACAGGGGCCTTTAACACTGAAGCTTTCTTT CASSLGTGAFNTEAFF
TRBJ2-7 NA TRBV5-1 TRBD2 TGCGCCAGCAGCTCCATAACTAGCGGGACCCACGAGCAGTACTTC CASSSITSGTHEQYF
TRBJ1-1 NA TRBV4-1 NA TGCGCCAGCAGCCAATGGGGGGGCGGAGGCACTGAAGCTTTCTTT CASSQWGGGGTEAFF
TRBJ2-7 once TRBV7-3 NA TGTGCCAGCAGCTCGGACGGCCCGGGGGAGCAGTACTTC CASSSDGPGEQYF
TRBJ1-4 NA TRBV10-3 TRBD1 TGTGCCATCAGTGACGGACAGGGTTACGAAAAACTGTTTTTT CAISDGQGYEKLFF
TRBJ2-1 NA TRBV9 TRBD2 TGTGCCAGCAGCGTAGCTCCCGGGGGGGAGTGGGACAATGAGCAGTTCTTC CASSVAPGGEWDNEQFF
TRBJ1-6 NA TRBV5-4 NA TGTGCCAGCAGCTTGGGCCAGGGGTCGGATTCACCCCTCCACTTT CASSLGQGSDSPLHF
TRBJ1-5 NA TRBV7-2 NA TGTGCCAGCAGCAGCCGAGGGGGAGCTCAGCCCCAGCATTTT CASSSRGGAQPQHF
TRBJ2-1 once TRBV29-1 NA TGCAGCGTTACTCCTCCTGAGCAGTTCTTC CSVTPPEQFF
TRBJ1-2 few TRBV27 TRBD1 TGTGCCAGCAGGATAACAGGGGCTGGAGGCTACACCTTC CASRITGAGGYTF
TRBJ1-1 NA TRBV19 NA TGTGCCAGTAGTAGACGGGAGAACACTGAAGCTTTCTTT CASSRRENTEAFF
TRBJ2-1 NA TRBV4-2 TRBD2 TGTGCCAGCAGCCATGGGCTAGCGGAGCTCAATGAGCAGTTCTTC CASSHGLAELNEQFF